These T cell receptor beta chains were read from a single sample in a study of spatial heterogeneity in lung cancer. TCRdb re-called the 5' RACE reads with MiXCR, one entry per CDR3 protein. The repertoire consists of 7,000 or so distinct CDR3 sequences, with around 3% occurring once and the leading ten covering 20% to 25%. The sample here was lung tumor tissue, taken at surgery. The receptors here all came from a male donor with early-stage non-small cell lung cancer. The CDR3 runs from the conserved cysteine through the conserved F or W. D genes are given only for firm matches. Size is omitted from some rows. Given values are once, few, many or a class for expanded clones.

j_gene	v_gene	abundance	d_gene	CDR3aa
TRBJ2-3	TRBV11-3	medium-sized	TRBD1	CASKPGQDTDTQYF
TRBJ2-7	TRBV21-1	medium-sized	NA	CASSKPRSAEYEQYF
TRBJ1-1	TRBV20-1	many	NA	CSARLRRGDTEAFF
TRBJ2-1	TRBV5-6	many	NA	CASSLATITPEQFF
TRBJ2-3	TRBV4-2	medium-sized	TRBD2	CASSQGRLAGGIPTDTQYF
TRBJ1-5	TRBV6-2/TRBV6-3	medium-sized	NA	CASSYERGGNQPQHF
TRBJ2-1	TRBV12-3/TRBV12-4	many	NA	CASSSLPNEQFF
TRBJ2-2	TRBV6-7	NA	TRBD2	CASSSPGGGGSGELFF
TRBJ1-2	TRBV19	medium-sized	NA	CASSIRGDTSKNYGYTF
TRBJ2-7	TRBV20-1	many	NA	CSARTPGGGPEQYF
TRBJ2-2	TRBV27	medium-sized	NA	CASSLSEGVVGELFF
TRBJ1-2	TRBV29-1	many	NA	CITTGSRGYTF
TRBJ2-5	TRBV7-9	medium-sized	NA	CASSSQETQYF
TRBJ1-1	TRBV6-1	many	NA	CASSEWGNTEAFF
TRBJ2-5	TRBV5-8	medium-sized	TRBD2	CASSFPSGRAGIAQETQYF
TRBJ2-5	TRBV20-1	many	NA	CSARDRGETQYF
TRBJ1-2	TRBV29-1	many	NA	CSVEENNGYTF
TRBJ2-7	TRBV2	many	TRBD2	CASSETLAGGTYEQYF
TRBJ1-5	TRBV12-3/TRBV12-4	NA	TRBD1	CTSSPTGDSNQPQHF
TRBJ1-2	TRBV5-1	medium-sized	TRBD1	CASSPGQVNYGYTF
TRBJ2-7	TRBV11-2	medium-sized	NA	CASSLEGWQTEQYF
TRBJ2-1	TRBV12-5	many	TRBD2	CASGPRAGGPGEQFF
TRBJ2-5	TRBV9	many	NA	CASSVALGETQYF